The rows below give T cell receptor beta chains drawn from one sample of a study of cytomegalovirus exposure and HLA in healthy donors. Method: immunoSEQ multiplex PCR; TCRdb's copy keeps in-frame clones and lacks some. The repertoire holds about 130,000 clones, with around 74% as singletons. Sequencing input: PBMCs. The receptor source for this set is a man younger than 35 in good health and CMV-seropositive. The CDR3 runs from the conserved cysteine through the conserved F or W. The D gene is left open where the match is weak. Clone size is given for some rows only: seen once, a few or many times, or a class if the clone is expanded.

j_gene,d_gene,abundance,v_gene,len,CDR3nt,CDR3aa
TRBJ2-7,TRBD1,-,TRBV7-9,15,TGTGCCAGCAGCACGAGGGACAGTCCATCCTACGAGCAGTACTTC,CASSTRDSPSYEQYF
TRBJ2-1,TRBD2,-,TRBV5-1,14,TGCGCCAGCAGCTTGGAGGGACTAGCCTCAGAGCAGTTCTTC,CASSLEGLASEQFF
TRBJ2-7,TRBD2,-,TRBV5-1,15,TGCGCCAGCAGCTTTGCTAGCGGGGTTTCCTACGAGCAGTACTTC,CASSFASGVSYEQYF
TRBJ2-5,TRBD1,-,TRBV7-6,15,TGTGCCAGCAGCTACGGGACAGGGTACGGAGAGACCCAGTACTTC,CASSYGTGYGETQYF
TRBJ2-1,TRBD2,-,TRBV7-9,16,TGTGCCAGCAGCAGGGGACTAGCGGGAGGGTTAAATGAGCAGTTCTTC,CASSRGLAGGLNEQFF
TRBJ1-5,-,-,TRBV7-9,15,TGTGCCAGCAGCTCGTCCCGGGACATTTTTCAGCCCCAGCATTTT,CASSSSRDIFQPQHF
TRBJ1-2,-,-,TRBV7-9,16,TGTGCCAGCAGCACACAGGCGCGGCGGGGGGCGAAAGGCTACACCTTC,CASSTQARRGAKGYTF
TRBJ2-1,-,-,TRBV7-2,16,TGTGCCAGCAGCCCGGGTCCGGCCCGGGTCAGCAATGAGCAGTTCTTC,CASSPGPARVSNEQFF
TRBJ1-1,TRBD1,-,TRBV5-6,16,TGTGCCAGCAGCGGGGACAGGGGGCATCTGTACACTGAAGCTTTCTTT,CASSGDRGHLYTEAFF
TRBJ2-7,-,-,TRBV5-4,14,TGTGCCAGCAGCCCGACTCCTAGCTCCTACGAGCAGTACTTC,CASSPTPSSYEQYF
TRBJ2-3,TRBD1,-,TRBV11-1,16,TGTGCCAGCAGCTTTGGGACAGGGTTGGGCACAGATACGCAGTATTTT,CASSFGTGLGTDTQYF
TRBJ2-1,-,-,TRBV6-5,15,TGTGCCAGCAGAACCGGGACATTGGTTATCCATGAGCAGTTCTTC,CASRTGTLVIHEQFF
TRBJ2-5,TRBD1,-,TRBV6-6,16,TGTGCCAGCAGGAGGACAGGGTCCTTGGGCCAAGAGACCCAGTACTTC,CASRRTGSLGQETQYF
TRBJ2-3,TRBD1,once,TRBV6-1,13,TGTGCCAGCAGATCAGGGGGCGGAGATACGCAGTATTTT,CASRSGGGDTQYF
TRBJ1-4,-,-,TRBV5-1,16,TGCGCCAGCAGCTTGGGAGTACTGGAGGCTAATGAAAAACTGTTTTTT,CASSLGVLEANEKLFF
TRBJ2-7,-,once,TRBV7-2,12,TGTGCCAGCAGCTCAACAAGATACGAGCAGTACTTC,CASSSTRYEQYF
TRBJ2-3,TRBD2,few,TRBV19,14,TGTGCCAGTAGTATGGGACTAGCAACCGATACGCAGTATTTT,CASSMGLATDTQYF
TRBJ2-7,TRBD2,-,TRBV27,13,TGTGCCAGCAGTCTCCTGGGGGGGTACGAGCAGTACTTC,CASSLLGGYEQYF
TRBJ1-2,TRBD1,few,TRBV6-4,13,TGTGCCAGCAGACCGACAGGGGTGGTCGGCTACACCTTC,CASRPTGVVGYTF
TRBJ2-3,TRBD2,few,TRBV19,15,TGTGCCAGTAGACTAGCGGGGGGGGTCACAGATACGCAGTATTTT,CASRLAGGVTDTQYF
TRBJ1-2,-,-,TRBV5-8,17,TGTGCCAGCAGCTCGGTGGCAGGAGGGCCTACTTACTATGGCTACACCTTC,CASSSVAGGPTYYGYTF
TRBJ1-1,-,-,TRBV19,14,TGTGCCAGTAGTATAGATTTGGAGGGAATTGAAGCTTTCTTT,CASSIDLEGIEAFF
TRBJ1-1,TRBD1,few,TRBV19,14,TGTGCCAGTAGTATCGGACAGGCCAACACTGAAGCTTTCTTT,CASSIGQANTEAFF
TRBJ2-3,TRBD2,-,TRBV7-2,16,TGTGCCAGCAGCTTACGACTAGCGGGAGTGGGAGATACGCAGTATTTT,CASSLRLAGVGDTQYF
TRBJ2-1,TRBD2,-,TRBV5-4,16,TGTGCCAGCAGCTTTGGACTAGCGGGAACCGACAATGAGCAGTTCTTC,CASSFGLAGTDNEQFF
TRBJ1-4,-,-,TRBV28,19,TGTGCCAGCAGTTTAGGGAGGGCAGGGGTAATCACAACTAATGAAAAACTGTTTTTT,CASSLGRAGVITTNEKLFF
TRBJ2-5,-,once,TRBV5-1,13,TGCGCCAGCAGGCCCGACGGGGTGGAGACCCAGTACTTC,CASRPDGVETQYF
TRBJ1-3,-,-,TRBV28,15,TGTGCCAGCAGCCCTGGCAGGGTCTATCGAAACACCATATATTTT,CASSPGRVYRNTIYF
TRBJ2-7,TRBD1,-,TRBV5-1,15,TGCGCCAGCAGCTCGGATGTCAGGGGGCGAGGGGAGCAGTACTTC,CASSSDVRGRGEQYF